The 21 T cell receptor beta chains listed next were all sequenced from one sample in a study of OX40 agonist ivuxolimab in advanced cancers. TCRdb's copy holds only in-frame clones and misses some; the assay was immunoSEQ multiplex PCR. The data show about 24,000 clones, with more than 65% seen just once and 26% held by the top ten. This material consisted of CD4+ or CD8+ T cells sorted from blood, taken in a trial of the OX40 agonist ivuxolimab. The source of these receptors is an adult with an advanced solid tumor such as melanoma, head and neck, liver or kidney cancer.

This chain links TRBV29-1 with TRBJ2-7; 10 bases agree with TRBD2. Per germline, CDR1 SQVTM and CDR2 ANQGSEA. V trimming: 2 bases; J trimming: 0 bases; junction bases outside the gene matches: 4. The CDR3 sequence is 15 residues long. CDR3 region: CSVEWSSGSSYEQYF. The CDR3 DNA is TGCAGCGTTGAATGGTCTAGCGGGAGCTCCTACGAGCAGTACTTC.

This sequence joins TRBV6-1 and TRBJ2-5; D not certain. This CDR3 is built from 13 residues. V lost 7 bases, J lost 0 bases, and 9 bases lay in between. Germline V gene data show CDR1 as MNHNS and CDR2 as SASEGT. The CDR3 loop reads CASTQEYQETQYF. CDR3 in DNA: TGTGCCAGCACCCAGGAGTACCAAGAGACCCAGTACTTC.

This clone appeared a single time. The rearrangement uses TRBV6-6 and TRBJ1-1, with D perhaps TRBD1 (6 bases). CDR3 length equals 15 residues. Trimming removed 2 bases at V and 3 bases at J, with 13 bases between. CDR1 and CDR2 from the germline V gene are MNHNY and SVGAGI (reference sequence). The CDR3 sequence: CASSYVRGRHTEAFF. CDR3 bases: TGTGCCAGCAGTTACGTCAGGGGCCGGCACACTGAAGCTTTCTTT.

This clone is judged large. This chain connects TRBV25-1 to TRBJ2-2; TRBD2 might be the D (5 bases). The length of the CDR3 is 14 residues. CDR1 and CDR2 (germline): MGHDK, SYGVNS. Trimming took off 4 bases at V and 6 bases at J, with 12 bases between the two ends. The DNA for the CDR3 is TGTGCCAGCAGTGGTCGAGGGAGCGCCGGGGAGCTGTTTTTT. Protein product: CASSGRGSAGELFF. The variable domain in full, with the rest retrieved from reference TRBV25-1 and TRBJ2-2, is EADIYQTPRYLVIGTGKKITLECSQTMGHDKMYWYQQDPGMELHLIHYSYGVNSTEKGDLSSESTVSRIRTEHFPLTLESARPSHTSQYLCASSGRGSAGELFFGEGSRLTVL.

The CDR3 DNA reads TGTGCCAGTAGTTTAAACCGGCCCTCTGGAGACTACGAGCAGTACTTC. This codes for CASSLNRPSGDYEQYF. This sequence joins TRBV19 and TRBJ2-7; no clear D gene. Germline CDR1 LNHDA, CDR2 SQIVND (reference sequence). V lost 5 bases and J 3 bases, leaving 20 bases between the germline ends. The CDR3 covers 16 residues.

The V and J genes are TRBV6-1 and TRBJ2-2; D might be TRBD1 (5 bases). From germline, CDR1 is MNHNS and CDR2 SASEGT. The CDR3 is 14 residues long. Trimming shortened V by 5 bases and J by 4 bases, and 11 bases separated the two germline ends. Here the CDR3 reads CASSKGATTGELFF. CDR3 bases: TGTGCCAGCAGTAAAGGGGCTACCACCGGGGAGCTGTTTTTT.

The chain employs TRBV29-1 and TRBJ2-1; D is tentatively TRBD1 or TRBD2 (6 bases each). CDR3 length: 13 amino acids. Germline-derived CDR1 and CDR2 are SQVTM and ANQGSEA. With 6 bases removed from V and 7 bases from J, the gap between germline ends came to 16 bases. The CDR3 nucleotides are TGCAGCGTCCTCCCTAGGGGGAGGAATGAGCAGTTCTTC. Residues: CSVLPRGRNEQFF.

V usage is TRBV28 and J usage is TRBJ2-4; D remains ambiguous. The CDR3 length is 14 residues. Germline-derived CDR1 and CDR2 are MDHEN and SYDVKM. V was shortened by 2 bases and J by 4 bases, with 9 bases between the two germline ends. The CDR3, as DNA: TGTGCCAGCAGTTTACCTGGCCGAAAAAACATTCAGTACTTC. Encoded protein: CASSLPGRKNIQYF.

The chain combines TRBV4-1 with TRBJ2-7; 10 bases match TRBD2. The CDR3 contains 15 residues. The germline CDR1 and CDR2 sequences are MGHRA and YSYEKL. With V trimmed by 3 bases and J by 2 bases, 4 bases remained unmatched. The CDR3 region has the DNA TGCGCCAGCAGCCAGGTCCTAGCGGGAGCCTACGAGCAGTACTTC. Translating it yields CASSQVLAGAYEQYF.

CDR3: CASSFLDESTDTQYF. CDR3 DNA sequence: TGTGCCAGCAGTTTTTTAGACGAGAGCACAGATACGCAGTATTTT. The chain links TRBV27 to TRBJ2-3, with no clear D. CDR3 length: 15 residues. Trimming stripped 3 bases from V and 0 bases from J, with 10 bases between. Germline lookup yields CDR1 MNHEY and CDR2 SMNVEV (reference sequence).

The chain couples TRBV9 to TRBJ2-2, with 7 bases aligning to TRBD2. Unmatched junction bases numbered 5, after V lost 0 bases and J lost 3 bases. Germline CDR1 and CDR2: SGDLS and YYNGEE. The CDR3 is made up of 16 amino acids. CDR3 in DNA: TGTGCCAGCAGCGTAGAAGCTAGCGGCTACACCGGGGAGCTGTTTTTT. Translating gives CASSVEASGYTGELFF.

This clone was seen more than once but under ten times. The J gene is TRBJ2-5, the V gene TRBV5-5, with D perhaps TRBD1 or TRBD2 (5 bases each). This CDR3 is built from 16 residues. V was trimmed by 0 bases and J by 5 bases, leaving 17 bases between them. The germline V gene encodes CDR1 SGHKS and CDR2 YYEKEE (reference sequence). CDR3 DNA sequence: TGTGCCAGCAGCTTGGGTTGGGGGTTCTCCGGGGAGACCCAGTACTTC. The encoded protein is CASSLGWGFSGETQYF. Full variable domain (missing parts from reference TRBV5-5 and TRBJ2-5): DAGVTQSPTHLIKTRGQQVTLRCSPISGHKSVSWYQQVLGQGPQFIFQYYEKEERGRGNFPDRFSARQFPNYSSELNVNALLLGDSALYLCASSLGWGFSGETQYFGPGTRLLVL.

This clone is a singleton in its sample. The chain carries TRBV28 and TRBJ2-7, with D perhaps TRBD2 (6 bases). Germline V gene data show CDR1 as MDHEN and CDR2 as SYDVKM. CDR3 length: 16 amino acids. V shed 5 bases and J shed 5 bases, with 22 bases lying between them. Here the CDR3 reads CASSPFLGGPFHEQYF. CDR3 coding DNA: TGTGCCAGCAGTCCCTTCCTCGGAGGGCCGTTCCACGAGCAGTACTTC.

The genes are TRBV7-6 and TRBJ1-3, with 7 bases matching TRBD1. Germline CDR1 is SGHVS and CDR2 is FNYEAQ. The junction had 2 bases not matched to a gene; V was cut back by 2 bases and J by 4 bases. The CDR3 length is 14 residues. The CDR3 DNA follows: TGTGCCAGCAGCTTAAACAGGGGCGGAAACACCATATATTTT. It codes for CASSLNRGGNTIYF.

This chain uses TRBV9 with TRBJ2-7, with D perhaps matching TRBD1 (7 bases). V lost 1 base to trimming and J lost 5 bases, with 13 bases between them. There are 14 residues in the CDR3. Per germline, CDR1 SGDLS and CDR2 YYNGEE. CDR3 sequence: CASSVQGGLNEQYF. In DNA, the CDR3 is TGTGCCAGCAGCGTACAGGGGGGACTGAACGAGCAGTACTTC.

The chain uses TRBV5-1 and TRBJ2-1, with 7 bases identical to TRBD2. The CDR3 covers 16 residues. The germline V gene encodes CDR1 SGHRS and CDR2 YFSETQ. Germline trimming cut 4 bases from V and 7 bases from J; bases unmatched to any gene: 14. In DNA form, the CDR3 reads TGCGCCAGCAGCCCCGGCGGACTGGGGGGGTCGAATGAGCAGTTCTTC. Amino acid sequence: CASSPGGLGGSNEQFF.

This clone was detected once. The CDR3 nucleotides are TGTGCCAGCTCACCGGGTGAAGGGGGCGCTTCCGGGGAGCTGTTTTTT. Protein: CASSPGEGGASGELFF. V gene TRBV18 combines with J gene TRBJ2-2, with TRBD1 matching 7 bases. Trimming took 3 bases from V and 6 from J; bases not matched to a gene: 10. Germline CDR1 and CDR2: KGHSH and LQKENI. The CDR3 consists of 16 residues.

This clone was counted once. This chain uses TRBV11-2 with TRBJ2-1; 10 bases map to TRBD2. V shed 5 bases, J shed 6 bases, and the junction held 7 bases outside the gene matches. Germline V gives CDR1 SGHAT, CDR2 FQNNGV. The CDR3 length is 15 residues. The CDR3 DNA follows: TGTGCCAGCAGCCTATTAGCGGGAGGAACCAATGAGCAGTTCTTC. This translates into CASSLLAGGTNEQFF.

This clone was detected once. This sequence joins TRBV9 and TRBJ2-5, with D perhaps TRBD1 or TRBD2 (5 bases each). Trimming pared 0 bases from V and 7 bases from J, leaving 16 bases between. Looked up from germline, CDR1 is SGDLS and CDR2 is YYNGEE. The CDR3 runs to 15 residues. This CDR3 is CASSVGVASGGTQYF. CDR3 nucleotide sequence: TGTGCCAGCAGCGTAGGGGTAGCCTCTGGGGGGACCCAGTACTTC. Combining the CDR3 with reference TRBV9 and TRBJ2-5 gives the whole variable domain DSGVTQTPKHLITATGQRVTLRCSPRSGDLSVYWYQQSLDQGLQFLIQYYNGEERAKGNILERFSAQQFPDLHSELNLSSLELGDSALYFCASSVGVASGGTQYFGPGTRLLVL.

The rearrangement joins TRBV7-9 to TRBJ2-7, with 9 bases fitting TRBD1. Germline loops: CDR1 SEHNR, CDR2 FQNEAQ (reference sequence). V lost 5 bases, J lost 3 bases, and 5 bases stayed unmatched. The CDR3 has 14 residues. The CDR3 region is CASSRTGQGYEQYF. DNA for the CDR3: TGTGCCAGCAGCCGGACGGGACAGGGCTACGAGCAGTACTTC.

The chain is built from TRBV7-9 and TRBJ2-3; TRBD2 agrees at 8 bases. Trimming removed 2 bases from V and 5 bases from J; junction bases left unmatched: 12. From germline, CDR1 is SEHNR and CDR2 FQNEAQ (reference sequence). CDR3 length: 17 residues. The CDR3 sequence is CASSLSVRTSIGDTQYF. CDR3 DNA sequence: TGTGCCAGCAGCTTATCGGTTAGGACTAGCATTGGAGATACGCAGTATTTT.